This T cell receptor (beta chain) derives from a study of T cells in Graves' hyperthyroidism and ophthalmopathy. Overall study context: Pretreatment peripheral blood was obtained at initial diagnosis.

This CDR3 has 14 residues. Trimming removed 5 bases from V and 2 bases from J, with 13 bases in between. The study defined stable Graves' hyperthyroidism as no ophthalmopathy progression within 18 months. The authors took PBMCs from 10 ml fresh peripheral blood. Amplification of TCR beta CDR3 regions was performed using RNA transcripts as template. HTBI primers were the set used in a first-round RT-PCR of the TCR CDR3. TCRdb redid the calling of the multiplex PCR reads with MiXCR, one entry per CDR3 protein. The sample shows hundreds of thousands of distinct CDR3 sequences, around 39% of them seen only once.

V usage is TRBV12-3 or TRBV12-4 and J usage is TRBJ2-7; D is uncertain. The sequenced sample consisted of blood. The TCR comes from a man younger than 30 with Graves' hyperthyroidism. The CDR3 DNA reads TGTGCCAGCAGTCCTCGACTGGCTACCTACGAGCAGTACTTC. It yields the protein CASSPRLATYEQYF.